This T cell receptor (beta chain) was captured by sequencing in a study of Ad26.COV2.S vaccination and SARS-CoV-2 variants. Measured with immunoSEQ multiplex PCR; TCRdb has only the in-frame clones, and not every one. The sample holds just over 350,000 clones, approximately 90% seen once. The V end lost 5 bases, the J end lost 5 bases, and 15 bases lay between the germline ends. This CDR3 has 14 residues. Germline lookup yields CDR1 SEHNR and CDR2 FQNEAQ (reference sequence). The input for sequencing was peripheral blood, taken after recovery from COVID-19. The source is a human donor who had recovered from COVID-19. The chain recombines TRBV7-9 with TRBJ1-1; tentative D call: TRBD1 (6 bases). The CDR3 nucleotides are TGTGCCAGCAGCGTAAGGGGGATGGGGACTGAAGCTTTCTTT. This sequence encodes CASSVRGMGTEAFF.